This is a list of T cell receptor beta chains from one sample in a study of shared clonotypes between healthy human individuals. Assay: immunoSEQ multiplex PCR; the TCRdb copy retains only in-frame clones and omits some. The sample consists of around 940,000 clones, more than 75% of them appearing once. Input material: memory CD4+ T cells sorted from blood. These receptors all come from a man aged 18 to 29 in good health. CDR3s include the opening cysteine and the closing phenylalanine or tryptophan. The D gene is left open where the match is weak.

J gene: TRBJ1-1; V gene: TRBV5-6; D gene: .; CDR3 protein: CASSSMDTLNTEAFF
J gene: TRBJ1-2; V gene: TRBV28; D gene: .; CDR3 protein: CASSLDRSYGYTF
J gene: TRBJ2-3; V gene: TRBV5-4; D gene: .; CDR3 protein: CASSLGGAGSDTQYF
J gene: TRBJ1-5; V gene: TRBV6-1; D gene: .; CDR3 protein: CASSPVSNQPQHF
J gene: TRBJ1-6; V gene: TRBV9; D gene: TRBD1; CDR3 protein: CASSVTSRGDSPLHF
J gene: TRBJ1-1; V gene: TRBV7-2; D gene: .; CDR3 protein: CASSLGPTSTEAFF
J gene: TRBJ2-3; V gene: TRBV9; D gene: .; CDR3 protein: CASSVGGQGITDTQYF
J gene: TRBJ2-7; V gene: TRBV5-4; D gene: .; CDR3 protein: CASSLEGSGQFYEQYF
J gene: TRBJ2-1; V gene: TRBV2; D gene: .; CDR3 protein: CASIRSAPERYNEQFF
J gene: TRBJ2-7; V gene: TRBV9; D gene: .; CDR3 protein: CASSVGSYSYEQYF
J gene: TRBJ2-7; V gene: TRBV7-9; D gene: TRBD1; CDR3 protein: CASSLQTGNLDF
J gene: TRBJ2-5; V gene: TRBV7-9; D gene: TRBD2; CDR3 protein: CASSSSGGSKETQYF
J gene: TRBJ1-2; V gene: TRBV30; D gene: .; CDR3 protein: CAWSVLQGTYGYTF
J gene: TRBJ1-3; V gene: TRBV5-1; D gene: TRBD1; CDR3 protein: CASSQQGQGFGNTIYF
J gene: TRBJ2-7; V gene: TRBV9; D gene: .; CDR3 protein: CASSVAAGSYEQYF
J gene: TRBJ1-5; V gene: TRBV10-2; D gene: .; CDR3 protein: CASSERGRGRNQPQHF
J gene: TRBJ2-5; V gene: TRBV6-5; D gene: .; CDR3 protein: CASSRRIQETQYF
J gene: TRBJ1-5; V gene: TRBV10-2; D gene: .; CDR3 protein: CASSEAKKQPQHF
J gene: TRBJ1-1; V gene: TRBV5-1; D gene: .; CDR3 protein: CASSLDGERATEAFF
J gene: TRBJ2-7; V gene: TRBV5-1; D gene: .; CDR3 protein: CASSLGALSYEQYF
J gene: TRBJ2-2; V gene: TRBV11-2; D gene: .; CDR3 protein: CASRAMRANTGELFF
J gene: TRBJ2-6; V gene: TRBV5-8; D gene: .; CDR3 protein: CASSSGISAGANVLTF
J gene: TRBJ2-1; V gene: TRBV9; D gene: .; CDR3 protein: CASSVSGGSNEQFF
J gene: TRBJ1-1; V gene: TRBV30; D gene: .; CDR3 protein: CATREGRGYTEAFF
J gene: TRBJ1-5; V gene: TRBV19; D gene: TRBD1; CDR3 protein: CASRRDRVNNQPQHF
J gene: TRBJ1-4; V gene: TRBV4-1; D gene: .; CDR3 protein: CASSQVIANEKLFF
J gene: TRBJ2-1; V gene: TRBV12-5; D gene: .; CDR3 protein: CASGFHTSFSYNEQFF
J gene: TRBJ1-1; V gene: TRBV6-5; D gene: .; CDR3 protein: CASSYIGKNTEAFF
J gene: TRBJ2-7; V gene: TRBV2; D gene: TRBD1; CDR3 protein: CASSGGTGDEQYF
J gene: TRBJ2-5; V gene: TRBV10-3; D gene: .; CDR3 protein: CAISTGQGQGRETQYF
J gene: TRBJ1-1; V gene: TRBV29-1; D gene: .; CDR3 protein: CNVLENTEAFF
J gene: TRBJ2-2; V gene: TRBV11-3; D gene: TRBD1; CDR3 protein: CASSRGQENTGELFF
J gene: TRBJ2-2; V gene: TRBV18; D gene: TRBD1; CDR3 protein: CASSTDRVPGELFF
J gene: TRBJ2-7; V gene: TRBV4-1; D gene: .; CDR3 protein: CASSRGSSYEQYF
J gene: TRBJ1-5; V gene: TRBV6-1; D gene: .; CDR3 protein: CASSEAVNSNQPQHF
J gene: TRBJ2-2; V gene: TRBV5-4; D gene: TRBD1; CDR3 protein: CASSSVPGQGAITGELFF
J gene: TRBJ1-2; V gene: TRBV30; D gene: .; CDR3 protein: CAWSVHRSDGYTF
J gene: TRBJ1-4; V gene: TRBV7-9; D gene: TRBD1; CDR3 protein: CASSPGQATNEKLFF
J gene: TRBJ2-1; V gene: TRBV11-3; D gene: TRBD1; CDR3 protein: CASSFGDRVYGEQFF
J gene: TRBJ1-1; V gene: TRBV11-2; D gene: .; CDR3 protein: CASSLRPGSDTEAFF
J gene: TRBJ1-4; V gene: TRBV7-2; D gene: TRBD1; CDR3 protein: CASSPDRGKLFF
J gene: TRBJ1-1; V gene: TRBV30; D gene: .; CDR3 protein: CAWSGIGGMTEAFF
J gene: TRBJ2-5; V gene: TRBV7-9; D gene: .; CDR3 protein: CASSLRLVSQETQYF
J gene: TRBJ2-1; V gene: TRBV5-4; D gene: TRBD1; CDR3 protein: CASSFLTGVDEQFF
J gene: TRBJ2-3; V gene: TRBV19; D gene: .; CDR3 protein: CASSSPTQGSYTQYF
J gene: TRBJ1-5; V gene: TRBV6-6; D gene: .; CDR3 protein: CASSSDSSQPQHF
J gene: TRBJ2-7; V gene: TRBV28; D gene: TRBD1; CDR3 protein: CASSFRDRATYEQYF
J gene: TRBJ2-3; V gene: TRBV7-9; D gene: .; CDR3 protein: CASSLTDSRPDTQYF
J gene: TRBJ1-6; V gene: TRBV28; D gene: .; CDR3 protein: CASSFPDMSSYNSPLHF
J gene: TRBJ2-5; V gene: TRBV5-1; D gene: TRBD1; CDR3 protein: CASSPVDRVRETQYF
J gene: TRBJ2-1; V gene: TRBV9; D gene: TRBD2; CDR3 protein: CASSPRGLAGGGIYNEQFF
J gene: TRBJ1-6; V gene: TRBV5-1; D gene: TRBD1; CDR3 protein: CASNYGQDNSPLHF
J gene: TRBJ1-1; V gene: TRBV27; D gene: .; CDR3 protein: CASSSQGLATEAFF